The 5 T cell receptor beta chains below were found in one sample sequenced in a study of blood T cell repertoires in COVID-19. The assay was immunoSEQ multiplex PCR, and TCRdb's table has in-frame clones only and misses some. Of about 170,000 clones listed, around four fifths are singletons. The sequenced sample was peripheral blood. These receptor sequences come from a woman aged 80 or over with COVID-19, enrolled during active disease.

The chain combines TRBV28 with TRBJ1-4; TRBD1 aligns across 7 bases. V shed 8 bases and J 3 bases; nucleotides not matched to a gene: 0. The CDR3 spans 12 residues. Germline CDR1 reads MDHEN; CDR2 reads SYDVKM. The CDR3 DNA sequence: TGTGCCAGCGGGACAGCTAATGAAAAACTGTTTTTT. It yields the protein CASGTANEKLFF.

A remark on this clone: The sample has other DNA sequences that encode this CDR3 too. The chain uses TRBV5-1 and TRBJ2-7; 8 bases align to TRBD1. V shed 0 bases and J 7 bases; nucleotides not matched to a gene: 0. Germline V gene sequence: CDR1 SGHRS, CDR2 YFSETQ. CDR3 length: 12 amino acids. CDR3 sequence reads: CASSLGQGEQYF. As DNA, the CDR3 is TGCGCCAGCAGCTTGGGACAGGGGGAGCAGTACTTC.

V is TRBV19 and J is TRBJ2-1, with D hard to call. V was trimmed by 7 bases and J by 2 bases, leaving 3 bases between them. Per the germline V gene, CDR1 is LNHDA and CDR2 is SQIVND (reference sequence). The CDR3 is made up of 11 amino acids. The CDR3 region has the DNA TGTGCCAGTATAGCCTACAATGAGCAGTTCTTC. Translating it yields CASIAYNEQFF.

About this clone itself: The junction differs from germline at one of its ends, possibly a read error. The chain employs TRBV24-1 and TRBJ2-3; 9 bases are a match to TRBD2. Germline lookup yields CDR1 KGHDR and CDR2 SFDVKD. The CDR3 spans 16 residues. CDR3 loop: CAASDSVAGVRGTQYF. CDR3 bases: TGTGCCGCCAGTGATTCCGTAGCGGGAGTAAGGGGTACGCAGTATTTT.

This chain connects TRBV28 to TRBJ2-3, with 7 bases that match TRBD1. The germline CDR1 and CDR2 sequences are MDHEN and SYDVKM. The CDR3 is 13 amino acids. The trim removed 10 bases at V and 1 base at J, leaving 5 bases unmatched. The CDR3 reads CAMGQFGTDTQYF. The CDR3 DNA is TGTGCCATGGGACAGTTTGGCACAGATACGCAGTATTTT.